Below are 8 T cell receptor beta chains sequenced from a single sample in a study of blood T cell repertoires in COVID-19 (dated by TCRdb to 2018 to 2020). The library was built by means of the immunoSEQ multiplex PCR assay. The immuneACCESS repertoire file appears here via TCRdb, limited to in-frame rearrangements. These files lack a portion of the clones; in checked studies, under half of the deficit traces to unresolved V genes, and the cause of the others is not known. This sample is represented by more than 150,000 clones; 86% of them were singletons. Of the sample, around 20% falls within the top ten clones. Sequenced sample: peripheral blood. Receptors originate from a man between 65 and 79 years old with active or convalescent COVID-19.

This sequence joins TRBV19 and TRBJ1-6; the match to TRBD1 covers 10 bases. Germline V gene sequence: CDR1 LNHDA, CDR2 SQIVND (reference sequence). The CDR3 covers 15 residues. The V gene end was trimmed by 5 bases and the J gene end by 8 bases; junction bases not matched to a gene: 6. The CDR3 loop is CASSSTGGKYSPLHF. CDR3 nucleotides: TGTGCCAGTAGTTCGACAGGGGGCAAGTATTCACCCCTCCACTTT.

The chain couples TRBV30 to TRBJ1-1; D is ambiguous. Germline loops: CDR1 GTSNPN, CDR2 SVGIG (reference sequence). Between the trimmed V and J ends, which lost 1 base and 0 bases, there was a span of 6 bases. There are 13 residues in the CDR3. The CDR3 region has the DNA TGTGCCTGGAGTGCCGGTCTGAACACTGAAGCTTTCTTT. Its translation: CAWSAGLNTEAFF.

CDR3 amino acids: CASSPTSGRLYEQYF. The CDR3 DNA sequence: TGCGCCAGCAGCCCGACTAGCGGGAGGCTCTACGAGCAGTACTTC. The chain combines TRBV4-3 with TRBJ2-7; 13 bases agree with TRBD2. V shed 4 bases, J shed 3 bases, and the junction held 3 bases outside the gene matches. The CDR3 has 15 amino acids. Germline CDR1 and CDR2: LGHNA and YSLEER.

The rearrangement links TRBV18 to TRBJ2-7; D is perhaps TRBD2 (6 bases). CDR1 and CDR2 from the germline V gene are KGHSH and LQKENI. The CDR3 is 15 residues long. V lost 4 bases and J 5 bases, leaving 18 bases between the germline ends. In nucleotides, the CDR3 is TGTGCCAGCTCACTATCCTGGGGCGGGGAGAACGAGCAGTACTTC. Its protein product is CASSLSWGGENEQYF.

The chain is built from TRBV18 and TRBJ1-1; 9 nucleotides line up with TRBD1. CDR3 length: 15 residues. J was trimmed by 5 bases and V by 6 bases; bases with no gene match: 10. Germline loops: CDR1 KGHSH, CDR2 LQKENI. The CDR3 sequence: CASSSNRGRLTEAFF. As DNA, the CDR3 is TGTGCCAGCTCGTCCAACAGGGGGCGATTGACTGAAGCTTTCTTT.

This chain connects TRBV11-2 to TRBJ1-1; D not certain. V lost 4 bases to trimming and J lost 0 bases, with 18 bases between them. This CDR3 is built from 17 residues. Per germline, CDR1 SGHAT and CDR2 FQNNGV. In DNA form, the CDR3 reads TGTGCCAGCAGCTCGCCCAGCGGGGTACCGATGAACACTGAAGCTTTCTTT. Translating gives CASSSPSGVPMNTEAFF.

The V call is TRBV7-9, the J call TRBJ1-3; tentative D call: TRBD1 (6 bases). The germline V gene has CDR1 SEHNR and CDR2 FQNEAQ (reference sequence). The CDR3 spans 15 residues. V gave up 3 bases and J gave up 5 bases, with 14 bases separating them. The CDR3 nucleotides read TGTGCCAGCAGCTTGCAGACAGGTTTGAGAAACACCATATATTTT. This translates into CASSLQTGLRNTIYF.

The table lists this clone with a count of one. The chain has TRBV7-8 and TRBJ1-1; D gene ambiguous. Trimming stripped 3 bases from V and 0 bases from J, with 5 bases between. Looked up from germline, CDR1 is SGHVS and CDR2 is FQNEAQ. This CDR3 has 13 amino acids. In DNA form, the CDR3 reads TGTGCCAGCAGCTTTCAAATGAACACTGAAGCTTTCTTT. Its translation is CASSFQMNTEAFF. Full variable domain (rest looked up from reference TRBV7-8 and TRBJ1-1): GAGVSQSPRYKVAKRGQDVALRCDPISGHVSLFWYQQALGQGPEFLTYFQNEAQLDKSGLPSDRFFAERPEGSVSTLKIQRTQQEDSAVYLCASSFQMNTEAFFGQGTRLTVV.